This T cell receptor (beta chain) was observed in a study of beta chain features in type 1 diabetes. Background on the study: Patients did not differ from healthy donors in age, gender or cell yield. Points from the study as a whole: Still unanswered here is whether HLA type influences TCRB rearrangement. Compared with healthy donors, patients appeared to share more similar naive, central memory and regulatory TCRB repertoires. Possibly, sequencing cDNA over-represented cells that had high TCR expression levels.

Expressed TCRB transcripts were sequenced because the entire RNA isolate underwent reverse transcription. Data came from immunoSEQ multiplex PCR; TCRdb stores just in-frame clones and leaves some out. The data show under 350,000 clones, with approximately 8% seen just once and approximately 1% held by the top ten. Comment on this clone: What it binds is unknown. An end of the junction differs from the germline gene, which may be a read error.

CDR3 length: 19 residues. Germline assignment: CDR1 MGHRA and CDR2 YSYEKL. The sequence came from a woman under 30 in good health. The specimen was central memory CD4+ T cells from blood. The chain carries TRBV4-1 and TRBJ1-6; D not certain. The CDR3 sequence: CASSQGHIAGEVINSPLHF. CDR3 coding DNA: TGCGCCAGCAGTCAAGGGCATATTGCGGGAGAAGTTATTAATTCACCCCTCCACTTT.